This T cell receptor (beta chain) was captured in a study of cytomegalovirus exposure and HLA in healthy donors. Looking at the study overall: Samples from HLA-typed donors yielded 65 million to 85 million unique TCRs in an early data release.

The study, taken as a whole, reports: Reportedly, fewer N-insertions than the approximately 700-donor mean appeared in an Asian-associated ancestry cluster in a later analysis. In an earlier analysis, about 87% or about 30%: the productive usage of most TCR beta V segments.

The PCR was carried out with 60 Vbeta primers and 13 Jbeta primers. The method was immunoSEQ multiplex PCR; TCRdb's version includes in-frame clones alone and lacks a portion of them. Recorded for this sample: 96,000 or so clones. In the case of this clone: What it recognizes is unknown.

This receptor was identified in a girl between 10 and 17 years old in good health and CMV-seropositive. The sequencing sample was made of PBMCs.

CDR3 bases: TGCGCCAGCAGCCAAGTAGGGGACAGCCGGAGTAGTGAGCAGTTCTTC. Protein: CASSQVGDSRSSEQFF. The chain employs TRBV4-1 and TRBJ2-1; TRBD1 agrees at 7 bases. The junction had 12 bases not matched to a gene; V was cut back by 1 base and J by 9 bases. Germline CDR1 is MGHRA and CDR2 is YSYEKL. This CDR3 has 16 residues.